This TCR beta chain derives from a study of OX40 agonist ivuxolimab in advanced cancers. Study information: Of the participants, approximately 44% had some prior anti-PD-1, anti-PD-L1 or anti-CTLA-4 therapy, which was allowed. Study-wide results and caveats: Dose levels from 0.1 to 3.0 mg/kg saw CD4+ and CD8+ blood T cells expand clonally by week 6. Clonal expansion in partial responders at 0.1-3.0 mg/kg ranked among the lowest.

Profiled with immunoSEQ multiplex PCR; TCRdb holds only in-frame clones, not every one. This table has tens of thousands of clones, nearly 85% appearing once. Germline lookup yields CDR1 MNHNY and CDR2 SVGAGI (reference sequence). This CDR3 comprises 15 residues. The J segment lost 8 bases and the V segment lost 5 bases, leaving 10 bases of the junction unmatched. Turning to this clone: The target antigen is unknown.

This clonotype was obtained from an adult with an advanced solid tumor such as melanoma, head and neck, liver or kidney cancer. This chain links TRBV6-6 with TRBJ2-1, with TRBD2 identical over 9 bases. The specimen comprised CD4+ or CD8+ T cells sorted from blood, sampled in a trial of the OX40 agonist ivuxolimab. CDR3 sequence reads: CASSPTSGSFDEQFF. CDR3 DNA: TGTGCCAGCAGTCCAACTAGCGGGTCTTTCGATGAGCAGTTCTTC.